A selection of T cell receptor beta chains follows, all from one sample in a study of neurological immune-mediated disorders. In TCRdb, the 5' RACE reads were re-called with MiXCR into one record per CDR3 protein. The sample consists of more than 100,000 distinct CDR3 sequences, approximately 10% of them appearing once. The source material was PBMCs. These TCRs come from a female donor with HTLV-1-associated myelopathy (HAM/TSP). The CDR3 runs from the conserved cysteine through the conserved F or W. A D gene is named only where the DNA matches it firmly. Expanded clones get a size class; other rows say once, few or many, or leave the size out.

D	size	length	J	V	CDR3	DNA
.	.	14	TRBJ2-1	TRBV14	CASSPAGMYNEQFF	TGTGCCAGCAGCCCTGCGGGGATGTACAATGAGCAGTTCTTC
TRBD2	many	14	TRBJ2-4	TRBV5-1	CASSPGLAGNIQYF	TGCGCCAGCAGCCCAGGTTTAGCGGGAAACATTCAGTACTTC
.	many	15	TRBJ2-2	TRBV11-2	CASSRTVRGTGELFF	TGTGCCAGCAGCCGGACAGTCAGGGGCACCGGGGAGCTGTTTTTT
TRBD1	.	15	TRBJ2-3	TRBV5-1	CASSLGDRAQDTQYF	TGCGCCAGCAGCTTAGGGGACAGGGCGCAAGATACGCAGTATTTT
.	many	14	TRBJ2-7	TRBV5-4	CASSPKDSFYEQYF	TGTGCCAGCAGCCCGAAGGACAGTTTCTACGAGCAGTACTTC
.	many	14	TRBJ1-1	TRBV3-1	CASSQRPKYTEAFF	TGTGCCAGCAGCCAACGTCCGAAGTACACTGAAGCTTTCTTT
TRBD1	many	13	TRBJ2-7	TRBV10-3	CAISVTGLGEQYF	TGTGCCATCAGTGTGACAGGGCTCGGCGAGCAGTACTTC
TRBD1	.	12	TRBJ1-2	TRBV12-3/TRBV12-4	CASRWTGLRDTF	TGTGCCAGCAGATGGACAGGGCTGAGGGACACCTTC
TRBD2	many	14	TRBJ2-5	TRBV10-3	CAISNSGGEETQYF	TGTGCCATCAGCAATAGCGGGGGGGAAGAGACCCAGTACTTC
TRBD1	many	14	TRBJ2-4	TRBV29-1	CSVMTGGVKNIQYF	TGCAGCGTTATGACAGGGGGCGTCAAAAACATTCAGTACTTC
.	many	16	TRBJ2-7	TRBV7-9	CALGRVGGESSYEQYF	TGTGCCTTGGGTCGGGTTGGCGGAGAAAGCTCCTACGAGCAGTACTTC
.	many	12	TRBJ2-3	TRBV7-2	CASSFGLGTQYF	TGTGCCAGCAGCTTCGGCCTAGGTACGCAGTATTTT
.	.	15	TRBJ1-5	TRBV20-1	CSARWRQGGNTPQHF	TGCAGTGCTAGATGGCGGCAGGGTGGAAATACGCCCCAGCATTTT
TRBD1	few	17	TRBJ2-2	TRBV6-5	CATRKDATGGGTGELFF	TGTGCCACCAGGAAGGACGCAACAGGGGGTGGGACCGGGGAGCTGTTTTTT
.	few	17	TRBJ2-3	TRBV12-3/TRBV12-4	CASSLGWHGDSTDTQYF	TGTGCCAGCAGTTTAGGGTGGCACGGGGACAGCACAGATACGCAGTATTTT
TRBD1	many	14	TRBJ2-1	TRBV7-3	CASSPGTGYNEQFF	TGTGCCAGCAGCCCCGGGACAGGGTACAATGAGCAGTTCTTC
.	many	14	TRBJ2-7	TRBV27	CASSFDRPPYEQYF	TGTGCCAGCAGTTTTGACAGACCCCCCTACGAGCAGTACTTC
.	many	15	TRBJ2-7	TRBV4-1	CASSQNRDATYEQYF	TGCGCCAGCAGCCAAAATCGGGACGCCACCTACGAGCAGTACTTC
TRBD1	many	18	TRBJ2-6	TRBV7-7	CASSPHGQGLGGANVLTF	TGTGCCAGCAGCCCACATGGACAGGGACTCGGTGGGGCCAACGTCCTGACTTTC
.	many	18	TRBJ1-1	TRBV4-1	CASSQEAHGSILNTEAFF	TGCGCCAGCAGCCAAGAGGCTCACGGGTCTATCCTGAACACTGAAGCTTTCTTT
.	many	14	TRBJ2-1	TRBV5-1	CASSLNVGPDEQFF	TGCGCCAGCAGCTTGAATGTGGGGCCCGATGAGCAGTTCTTC
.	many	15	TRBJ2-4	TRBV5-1	CASSPDTPLVDIQYF	TGCGCCAGCAGCCCGGACACCCCCCTAGTTGACATTCAGTACTTC
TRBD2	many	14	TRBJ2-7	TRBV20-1	CSARDEAGVYEQYF	TGCAGTGCTAGAGATGAGGCGGGGGTCTACGAGCAGTACTTC
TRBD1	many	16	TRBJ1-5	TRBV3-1	CASSQGDRGGNQPQHF	TGTGCCAGCAGCCAGGGTGACAGGGGAGGCAATCAGCCCCAGCATTTT
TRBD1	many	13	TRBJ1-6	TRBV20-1	CSASGTVSSPLHF	TGCAGTGCTTCCGGGACAGTTTCCTCACCCCTCCACTTT
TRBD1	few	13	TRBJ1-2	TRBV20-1	CSAAQGQGDGYTF	TGCAGTGCCGCCCAGGGACAGGGGGATGGCTACACCTTC
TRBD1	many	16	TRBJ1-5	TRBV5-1	CASSYFPGQGDQPQHF	TGCGCCAGCAGCTATTTTCCGGGACAGGGGGATCAGCCCCAGCATTTT
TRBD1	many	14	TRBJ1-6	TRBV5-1	CASSSRTGNSPLHF	TGCGCCAGCAGCTCCCGGACAGGGAATTCACCCCTCCACTTT
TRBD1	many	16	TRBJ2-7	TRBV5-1	CASSGRDRGPWDEQYF	TGCGCCAGCAGCGGCCGGGACAGGGGACCCTGGGACGAGCAGTACTTC